This passage covers 23 T cell receptor beta chains from one sample sequenced in a study of T cells in Graves' hyperthyroidism and ophthalmopathy. Regions amplified from RNA transcripts were the TCR beta CDR3 regions. Carried out on the TCR CDR3, a first-round RT-PCR used the HTBI primer set. One entry per CDR3 protein, called by TCRdb with MiXCR from the multiplex PCR reads. The sample records around 290,000 distinct CDR3 sequences, over 15% being singletons. Sequenced: blood. These TCRs come from a woman in her sixties with Graves' ophthalmopathy.

The rearrangement links TRBV10-2 to TRBJ2-7, with D hard to call. This CDR3 contains 13 residues. In germline, CDR1 is WSHSY, CDR2 SAAADI. V shed 0 bases and J shed 6 bases, with 9 bases lying between them. The chain's CDR3 is CASSESDVSEQYF. As DNA, the CDR3 is TGCGCCAGCAGTGAGTCGGATGTGAGCGAGCAGTACTTC.

This clonotype was seen many times. The chain uses TRBV6-2 or TRBV6-3 and TRBJ1-2; unclear D gene. Trimming took off 3 bases at V and 6 bases at J, with 20 bases between the two ends. The germline V gene has CDR1 MNHEY and CDR2 SVGEGT. CDR3 length: 16 amino acids. CDR3 in DNA: TGTGCCAGCAGTTATTCTCCGGCAAGTCTTATTGATGGCTACACCTTC. Residues: CASSYSPASLIDGYTF.

CDR3 in DNA: TGTGCCAGCAGTGAATCGCAGGGCACCGGGGAGCTGTTTTTT. Encoded protein: CASSESQGTGELFF. The chain has TRBV25-1 and TRBJ2-2; possibly TRBD1 for D (5 bases). The CDR3 is made up of 14 amino acids. Trimming stripped 1 base from V and 4 bases from J, with 7 bases between. Germline V lookup: CDR1 MGHDK, CDR2 SYGVNS.

This clonotype appeared many times. The CDR3: CSASSGAGYGYTF. The CDR3 nucleotides are TGCAGTGCTAGTTCTGGGGCTGGCTATGGCTACACCTTC. This chain joins TRBV20-1 and TRBJ1-2, with D possibly matching TRBD1 (5 bases). The CDR3 spans 13 residues. The germline V gene encodes CDR1 DFQATT and CDR2 SNEGSKA (reference sequence). V lost 3 bases to trimming and J lost 4 bases, with 12 bases between them.

The chain carries TRBV30 and TRBJ2-5; perhaps D is TRBD1 or TRBD2 (5 bases each). CDR1 and CDR2 from the germline V gene are GTSNPN and SVGIG (reference sequence). The CDR3 is 13 amino acids. V lost 1 base and J lost 5, with 11 bases in between. The CDR3 nucleotides read TGTGCCTGGAGTGGAGGGGCGGGCGAGACCCAGTACTTC. This translates into CAWSGGAGETQYF.

This clonotype was picked up a small number of times. The chain couples TRBV4-3 to TRBJ1-6, with D possibly TRBD1 on 5 matching bases. Germline CDR1 reads LGHNA; CDR2 reads YSLEER. The length of the CDR3 is 18 residues. Trimming cost V 0 bases and J 7 bases, with 19 bases left between them. The CDR3 protein is CASSQDSFRGSGNSPLHF. For the CDR3, the DNA is TGCGCCAGCAGCCAAGATTCTTTTCGGGGGTCGGGGAATTCACCCCTCCACTTT.

This clonotype showed up many times. The genes are TRBV6-1 and TRBJ1-1, with TRBD1 as a possible D gene (6 bases). Germline V lookup: CDR1 MNHNS, CDR2 SASEGT. CDR3 length equals 12 residues. Trimming shortened V by 6 bases and J by 1 base, and 6 bases separated the two germline ends. CDR3 in DNA: TGTGCCAGCAGACAGGGGAACACTGAAGCTTTCTTT. The encoded protein is CASRQGNTEAFF.

This clonotype was observed many times. The V gene is TRBV3-1, the J gene TRBJ2-2; D gene unclear. The CDR3 loop spans 13 amino acids. Trimming removed 4 bases at V and 3 bases at J, with 6 bases between. The germline V gene has CDR1 LGHDT and CDR2 YNNKEL (reference sequence). The DNA for the CDR3 is TGTGCCAGCAGCCGGGTGGACACCGGGGAGCTGTTTTTT. Amino acid sequence: CASSRVDTGELFF. The full variable domain, with the rest looked up from reference TRBV3-1 and TRBJ2-2, is DTAVSQTPKYLVTQMGNDKSIKCEQNLGHDTMYWYKQDSKKFLKIMFSYNNKELIINETVPNRFSPKSPDKAHLNLHINSLELGDSAVYFCASSRVDTGELFFGEGSRLTVL.

This chain uses TRBV11-2 with TRBJ2-5; no reliable D call. Germline V gene data show CDR1 as SGHAT and CDR2 as FQNNGV. The CDR3 spans 14 residues. Trimming removed 4 bases from V and 5 bases from J, with 14 bases in between. The CDR3 DNA is TGTGCCAGCAGCTCTCTGGTCTTTTCGGAGACCCAGTACTTC. It specifies CASSSLVFSETQYF.

This clonotype was counted at least ten times. The chain has TRBV19 and TRBJ2-5; 7 bases align to TRBD2. The trim removed 5 bases at V and 5 bases at J, leaving 11 bases unmatched. CDR1 LNHDA and CDR2 SQIVND come from the germline V gene (reference sequence). The CDR3 is 15 amino acids. The CDR3 region is CASSLRLAWGETQYF. The CDR3 bases are TGTGCCAGTAGTCTGCGACTAGCTTGGGGGGAGACCCAGTACTTC.

As to this clonotype: At one boundary the junction diverges from the germline segment, which might be a read error. V gene TRBV24-1 combines with J gene TRBJ2-3, with 8 bases matching TRBD2. This CDR3 has 18 residues. In germline, CDR1 is KGHDR, CDR2 SFDVKD. As DNA, the CDR3 is TGTGCCACCAGTGACCTGCGACTTGCCAGCGGGAGTGTAGATACGCGGTATTTT. Residues: CATSDLRLASGSVDTRYF.

This clonotype was recorded at least ten times. V gene TRBV27 combines with J gene TRBJ1-1, with D unresolved. CDR1 and CDR2 (germline): MNHEY, SMNVEV (reference sequence). The V end lost 0 bases, the J end lost 2 bases, and 4 bases lay between the germline ends. There are 13 residues in the CDR3. The CDR3 loop is CASSLSYNTEAFF. The DNA of the CDR3 is TGTGCCAGCAGTTTATCGTATAACACTGAAGCTTTCTTT.

The table lists this clonotype with many counts. This rearrangement joins TRBV27 to TRBJ2-7; TRBD2 matches at 13 bases. The CDR3 is 15 amino acids. The J segment lost 3 bases and the V segment lost 4 bases, leaving 3 bases of the junction unmatched. Germline CDR1 is MNHEY and CDR2 is SMNVEV (reference sequence). The CDR3, as DNA: TGTGCCAGCAGTTCGGGACTAGCGGGATTCTACGAGCAGTACTTC. Translation gives CASSSGLAGFYEQYF.

This clonotype was counted at least ten times. The chain is built from TRBV29-1 and TRBJ1-1, with 7 bases fitting TRBD1. Per the germline V gene, CDR1 is SQVTM and CDR2 is ANQGSEA. The V segment lost 4 bases and the J segment 2 bases; nucleotides outside the gene matches: 7. This CDR3 region has 14 residues. This CDR3 is CSVARGTANTEAFF. CDR3 nucleotides: TGCAGCGTTGCTCGAGGGACAGCCAACACTGAAGCTTTCTTT.

This clonotype was counted ten times or more. The chain combines TRBV20-1 with TRBJ2-7, with 10 bases fitting TRBD2. In germline, CDR1 is DFQATT, CDR2 SNEGSKA (reference sequence). The CDR3 has 14 residues. The trim removed 0 bases at V and 6 bases at J, leaving 5 bases unmatched. CDR3 bases: TGCAGTGCTAGAGATGGGACTAGCGTTGGCGAGCAGTACTTC. This codes for CSARDGTSVGEQYF.

The CDR3 DNA sequence: TGCAGCGTTACCGGGACAGGGGGTGAGGCTTTCTTT. The encoded protein is CSVTGTGGEAFF. The rearrangement links TRBV29-1 to TRBJ1-1; 11 bases are a match to TRBD1. This CDR3 is built from 12 residues. V dropped 5 bases and J dropped 11; count of bases not matched to a gene: 7. In germline, CDR1 is SQVTM, CDR2 ANQGSEA.

This clonotype appeared many times. V is TRBV5-5 and J is TRBJ1-5, with 9 nucleotides matching TRBD1. Germline CDR1 and CDR2: SGHKS and YYEKEE (reference sequence). This CDR3 is built from 15 residues. The V gene end was trimmed by 3 bases and the J gene end by 7 bases; junction bases not matched to a gene: 8. The chain's CDR3 is CASSYDWDRAQPQHF. The DNA for the CDR3 is TGTGCCAGCAGCTACGACTGGGACAGGGCGCAGCCCCAGCATTTT.

At least ten counts were recorded for this clonotype. V and J are TRBV3-1 and TRBJ2-3; no definite D call. Germline CDR1 reads LGHDT; CDR2 reads YNNKEL (reference sequence). This CDR3 spans 14 amino acids. V dropped 4 bases and J dropped 0 bases, with 8 bases sitting between them. CDR3: CASSLTISTDTQYF. The CDR3 DNA follows: TGTGCCAGCAGCCTAACAATTAGCACAGATACGCAGTATTTT.

This clonotype was observed a few times. The J gene is TRBJ1-1, the V gene TRBV5-1, with D perhaps TRBD1 (5 bases). The V end lost 0 bases, the J end lost 5 bases, and 14 bases lay between the germline ends. The CDR3 loop spans 15 amino acids. CDR1 and CDR2 from the germline V gene are SGHRS and YFSETQ. This CDR3 is CASSLGSAGRTEAFF. The CDR3 bases are TGCGCCAGCAGCTTGGGTTCTGCAGGGCGGACTGAAGCTTTCTTT.

This clonotype has ten or more counts. The CDR3 loop is CASSLLSSDTEAFF. The CDR3 coding sequence is TGTGCCAGCAGCTTATTGTCTTCGGATACTGAAGCTTTCTTT. J is TRBJ1-1 and V is TRBV11-3; D gene unclear. Germline V CDR1 and CDR2: SGHNT, YENEEA. Trimming cost V 2 bases and J 5 bases, with 12 bases left between them. The CDR3 is 14 amino acids.

The table lists this clonotype with many counts. The chain combines TRBV11-2 with TRBJ2-1, with D possibly being TRBD1 or TRBD2 (5 bases each). V was shortened by 5 bases and J by 1 base, with 15 bases between the two germline ends. Germline loops: CDR1 SGHAT, CDR2 FQNNGV. CDR3 length: 16 amino acids. The CDR3 DNA follows: TGTGCCAGCAGCCCGCTGGGGACGGCTTCCTACAATGAGCAGTTCTTC. It translates to CASSPLGTASYNEQFF.

This clonotype was counted only a few times. The genes are TRBV5-4 and TRBJ2-2; possible D gene TRBD1, 5 bases. From germline, CDR1 is SGHNT and CDR2 YYREEE (reference sequence). Trimming left V 3 bases short and J 3 bases short, with 9 bases between. The CDR3 totals 14 residues. In DNA form, the CDR3 reads TGTGCCAGCAGCTCAGGGTCGGACACCGGGGAGCTGTTTTTT. Encoded protein: CASSSGSDTGELFF.

Notes on this clonotype: No DNA is shown, since the ends of the CDR3 on it are uncertain; the CDR3 is the one TCRdb lists. The chain joins TRBV7-2 to TRBJ2-3; the table's D call TRBD2 went unverified against the DNA. Germline CDR1 reads SGHTA; CDR2 reads FQGNSA. The CDR3 is made up of 22 amino acids, end residues included. Here the CDR3 reads CASSFYICSVPGLAGGTDTQYF.